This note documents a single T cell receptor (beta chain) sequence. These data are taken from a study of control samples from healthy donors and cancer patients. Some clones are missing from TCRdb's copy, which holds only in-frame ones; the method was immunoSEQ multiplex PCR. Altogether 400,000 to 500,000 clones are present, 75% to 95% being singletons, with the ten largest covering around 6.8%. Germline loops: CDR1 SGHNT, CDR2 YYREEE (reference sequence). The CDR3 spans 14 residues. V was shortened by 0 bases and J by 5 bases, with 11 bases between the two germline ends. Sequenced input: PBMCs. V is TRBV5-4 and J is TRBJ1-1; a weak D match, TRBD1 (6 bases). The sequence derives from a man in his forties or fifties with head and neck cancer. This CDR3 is CASSLAGARTEAFF. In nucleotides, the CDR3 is TGTGCCAGCAGCTTGGCGGGGGCCCGGACTGAAGCTTTCTTT.